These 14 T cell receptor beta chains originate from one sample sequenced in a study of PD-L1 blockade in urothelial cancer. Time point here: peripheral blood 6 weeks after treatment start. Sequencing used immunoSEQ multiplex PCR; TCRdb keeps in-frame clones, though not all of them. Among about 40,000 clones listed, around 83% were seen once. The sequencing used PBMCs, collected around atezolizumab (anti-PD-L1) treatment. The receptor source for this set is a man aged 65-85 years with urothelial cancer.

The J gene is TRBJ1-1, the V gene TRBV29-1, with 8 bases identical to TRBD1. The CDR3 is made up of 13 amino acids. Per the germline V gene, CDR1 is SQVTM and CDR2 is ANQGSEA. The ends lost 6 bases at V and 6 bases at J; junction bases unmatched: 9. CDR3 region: CSVRTGFRAEAFF. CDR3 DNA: TGCAGCGTCCGGACAGGGTTCAGGGCTGAAGCTTTCTTT.

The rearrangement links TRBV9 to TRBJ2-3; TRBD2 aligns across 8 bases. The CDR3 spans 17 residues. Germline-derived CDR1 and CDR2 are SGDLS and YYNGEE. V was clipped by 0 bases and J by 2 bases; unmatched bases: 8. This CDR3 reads CASSVVGSGAHTDTQYF. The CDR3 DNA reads TGTGCCAGCAGCGTAGTCGGTAGCGGGGCACACACAGATACGCAGTATTTT.

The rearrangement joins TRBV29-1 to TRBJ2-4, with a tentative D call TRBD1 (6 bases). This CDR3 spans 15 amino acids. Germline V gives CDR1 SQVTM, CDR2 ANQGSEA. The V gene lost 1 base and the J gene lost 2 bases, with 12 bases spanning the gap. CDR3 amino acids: CSVEGTEKTKNIQYF. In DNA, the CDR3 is TGCAGCGTTGAAGGGACAGAGAAGACCAAAAACATTCAGTACTTC.

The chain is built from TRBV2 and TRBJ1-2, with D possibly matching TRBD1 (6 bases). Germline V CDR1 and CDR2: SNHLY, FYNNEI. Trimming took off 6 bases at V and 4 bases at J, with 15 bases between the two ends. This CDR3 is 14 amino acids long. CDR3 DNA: TGTGCCAGCAGAGAGGCAGGGGCACTCTATGGCTACACCTTC. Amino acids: CASREAGALYGYTF. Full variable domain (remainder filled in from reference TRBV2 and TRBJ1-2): EPEVTQTPSHQVTQMGQEVILRCVPISNHLYFYWYRQILGQKVEFLVSFYNNEISEKSEIFDDQFSVERPDGSNFTLKIRSTKLEDSAMYFCASREAGALYGYTFGSGTRLTVV.

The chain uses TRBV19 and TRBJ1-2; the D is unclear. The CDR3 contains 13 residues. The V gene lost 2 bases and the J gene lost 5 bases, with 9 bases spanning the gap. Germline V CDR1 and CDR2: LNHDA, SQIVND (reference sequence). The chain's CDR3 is CASSINARYGYTF. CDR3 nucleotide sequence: TGTGCCAGTAGTATAAATGCCCGGTATGGCTACACCTTC. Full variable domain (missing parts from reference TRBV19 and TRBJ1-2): DGGITQSPKYLFRKEGQNVTLSCEQNLNHDAMYWYRQDPGQGLRLIYYSQIVNDFQKGDIAEGYSVSREKKESFPLTVTSAQKNPTAFYLCASSINARYGYTFGSGTRLTVV.

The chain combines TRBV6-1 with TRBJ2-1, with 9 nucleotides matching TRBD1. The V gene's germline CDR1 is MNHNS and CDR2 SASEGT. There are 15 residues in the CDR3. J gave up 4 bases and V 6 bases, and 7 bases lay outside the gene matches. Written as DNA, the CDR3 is TGTGCCAGCAGGGGGGACAGGGTGAGTTACAATGAGCAGTTCTTC. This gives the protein CASRGDRVSYNEQFF.

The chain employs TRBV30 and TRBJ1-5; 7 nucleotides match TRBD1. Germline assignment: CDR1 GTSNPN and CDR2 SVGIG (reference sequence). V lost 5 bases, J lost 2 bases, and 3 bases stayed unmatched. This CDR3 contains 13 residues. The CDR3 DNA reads TGTGCCTGGGGCGGACAGGGCAATCAGCCCCAGCATTTT. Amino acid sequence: CAWGGQGNQPQHF.

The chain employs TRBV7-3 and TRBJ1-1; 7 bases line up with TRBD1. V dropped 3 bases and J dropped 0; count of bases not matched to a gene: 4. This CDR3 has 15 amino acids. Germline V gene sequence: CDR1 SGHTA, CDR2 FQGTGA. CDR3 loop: CASSLFDRVNTEAFF. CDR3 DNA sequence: TGTGCCAGCAGCTTGTTCGACAGGGTGAACACTGAAGCTTTCTTT.

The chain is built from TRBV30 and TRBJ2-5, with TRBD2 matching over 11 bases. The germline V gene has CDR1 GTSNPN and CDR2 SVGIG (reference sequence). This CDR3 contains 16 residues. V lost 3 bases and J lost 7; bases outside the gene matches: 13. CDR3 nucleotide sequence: TGTGCCTGGAGCCTAGGGACTAGCGGAGGACTCGGGACCCAGTACTTC. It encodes CAWSLGTSGGLGTQYF.

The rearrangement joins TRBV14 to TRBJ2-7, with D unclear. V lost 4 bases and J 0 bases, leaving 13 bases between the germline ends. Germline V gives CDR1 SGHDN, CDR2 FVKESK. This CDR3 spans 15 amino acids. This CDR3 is CASSLREFSSYEQYF. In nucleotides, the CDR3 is TGTGCCAGCAGCCTCCGTGAATTTAGCTCCTACGAGCAGTACTTC.

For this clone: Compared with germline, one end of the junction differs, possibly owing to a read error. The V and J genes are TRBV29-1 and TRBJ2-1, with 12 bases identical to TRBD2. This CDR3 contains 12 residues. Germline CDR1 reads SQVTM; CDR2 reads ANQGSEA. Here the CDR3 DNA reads TGCAGCGTTGGACTAGCGGGGGTTCTTGGGGTCTTC. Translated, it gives CSVGLAGVLGVF.

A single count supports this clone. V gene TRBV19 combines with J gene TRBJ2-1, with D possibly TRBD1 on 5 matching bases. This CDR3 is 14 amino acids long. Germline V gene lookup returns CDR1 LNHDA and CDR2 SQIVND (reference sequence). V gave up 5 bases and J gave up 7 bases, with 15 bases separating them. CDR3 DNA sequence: TGTGCCAGTAGTGTGCAGGGTCTGGAGAATGAGCAGTTCTTC. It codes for CASSVQGLENEQFF.

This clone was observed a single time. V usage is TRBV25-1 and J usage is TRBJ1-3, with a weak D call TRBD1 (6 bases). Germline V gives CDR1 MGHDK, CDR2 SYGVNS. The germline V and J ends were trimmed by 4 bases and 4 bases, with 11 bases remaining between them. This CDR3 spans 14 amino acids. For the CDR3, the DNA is TGTGCCAGCAGTGGCCTAGGACAGGGAAACACCATATATTTT. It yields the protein CASSGLGQGNTIYF.

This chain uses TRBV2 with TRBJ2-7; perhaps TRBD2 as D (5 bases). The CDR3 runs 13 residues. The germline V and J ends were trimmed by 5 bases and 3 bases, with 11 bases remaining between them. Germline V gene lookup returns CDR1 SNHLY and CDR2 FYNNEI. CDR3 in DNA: TGTGCCAGCAGTCGGGATTACATCTACGAGCAGTACTTC. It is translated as CASSRDYIYEQYF.